The 26 T cell receptor beta chains given below trace back to one sample, sequenced in a study of blood T cell repertoires in COVID-19. TCRdb's table, derived via immunoSEQ multiplex PCR, lists solely in-frame clones and lacks some. The top ten hold over 1% of the sample, which has approximately 360,000 clones, more than 80% seen once. Sequenced sample: peripheral blood. These receptors all come from a middle-aged man with acute or convalescent COVID-19.

V is TRBV30 and J is TRBJ1-5; 7 positions agree with TRBD1. Germline-derived CDR1 and CDR2 are GTSNPN and SVGIG (reference sequence). The CDR3 consists of 16 residues. The V and J ends lost 2 bases and 0 bases, in that order; junction bases with no gene match: 7. The CDR3 protein is CAWSPHDRASNQPQHF. The CDR3 DNA follows: TGTGCCTGGAGTCCTCACGACAGGGCTAGCAATCAGCCCCAGCATTTT. The variable domain in full, completed from reference TRBV30 and TRBJ1-5, reads SQTIHQWPATLVQPVGSPLSLECTVEGTSNPNLYWYRQAAGRGLQLLFYSVGIGQISSEVPQNLSASRPQDRQFILSSKKLLLSDSGFYLCAWSPHDRASNQPQHFGDGTRLSIL.

The rearrangement links TRBV6-5 to TRBJ2-2; 7 bases align to TRBD2. The germline gives CDR1 MNHEY, CDR2 SVGAGI. V dropped 2 bases and J dropped 3; count of bases not matched to a gene: 6. This CDR3 is 16 amino acids long. The CDR3 sequence: CASSYTGGSYTGELFF. The DNA of the CDR3 is TGTGCCAGCAGTTACACGGGCGGGAGTTACACCGGGGAGCTGTTTTTT.

V is TRBV18 and J is TRBJ1-3, with unresolved D. The V gene's germline CDR1 is KGHSH and CDR2 LQKENI. CDR3 length: 14 amino acids. V lost 2 bases, J lost 0 bases, and 5 bases lay in between. CDR3 DNA: TGTGCCAGCTCACCATATCGCTCTGGAAACACCATATATTTT. This sequence encodes CASSPYRSGNTIYF.

This chain links TRBV13 with TRBJ2-5; D perhaps matches TRBD1 (6 bases). The V and J ends lost 2 bases and 8 bases respectively, with 18 bases between them. The CDR3 has 15 residues. CDR1 is PRHDT and CDR2 is FYEKMQ in the germline V gene (reference sequence). The CDR3, as DNA: TGTGCCAGCAGCTTACTAGGACAGTCGGTCGACACCCAGTACTTC. Protein product: CASSLLGQSVDTQYF.

The chain uses TRBV2 and TRBJ2-7; 8 positions agree with TRBD2. The junction had 2 bases not matched to a gene; V was cut back by 1 base and J by 6 bases. Germline V gene data show CDR1 as SNHLY and CDR2 as FYNNEI. This CDR3 is built from 13 residues. CDR3 region: CASSEETSAEQYF. Written as DNA, the CDR3 is TGTGCCAGCAGTGAAGAGACTAGCGCCGAGCAGTACTTC. The variable domain in full, with the rest retrieved from reference TRBV2 and TRBJ2-7, is EPEVTQTPSHQVTQMGQEVILRCVPISNHLYFYWYRQILGQKVEFLVSFYNNEISEKSEIFDDQFSVERPDGSNFTLKIRSTKLEDSAMYFCASSEETSAEQYFGPGTRLTVT.

The V and J genes are TRBV5-4 and TRBJ1-1; D might be TRBD1 (5 bases). Trimming cost V 2 bases and J 6 bases, with 14 bases left between them. CDR1 SGHNT and CDR2 YYREEE come from the germline V gene (reference sequence). CDR3 length equals 14 residues. The CDR3 reads CASSLKGVRAEAFF. In DNA form, the CDR3 reads TGTGCCAGCAGCTTAAAAGGGGTTAGGGCTGAAGCTTTCTTT.

This CDR3 is CASSLYSGGKDEQFF. As DNA, the CDR3 is TGTGCCAGCAGTTTATATTCGGGAGGGAAGGATGAGCAGTTCTTC. V gene TRBV28 combines with J gene TRBJ2-1; 8 bases align to TRBD2. The trim removed 1 base at V and 8 bases at J, leaving 7 bases unmatched. The CDR3 extends over 15 amino acids. Germline assignment: CDR1 MDHEN and CDR2 SYDVKM.

The chain employs TRBV6-1 and TRBJ1-1; D ambiguous. V lost 3 bases, J lost 0 bases, and 8 bases lay in between. Germline assignment: CDR1 MNHNS and CDR2 SASEGT. CDR3 size: 14 residues. DNA for the CDR3: TGTGCCAGCAGTGACCCCAGTATGAACACTGAAGCTTTCTTT. It yields the protein CASSDPSMNTEAFF.

This clone was detected only a few times. Other DNA sequences of this sample code for an identical CDR3. The gene calls are TRBV18 and TRBJ1-5, with 7 bases aligning to TRBD1. CDR1 is KGHSH and CDR2 is LQKENI in the germline V gene. Trimming at V came to 5 bases and at J to 1 base, leaving 5 bases not matched to a gene. The CDR3 sequence is 15 residues long. The CDR3 here is CASSRGTASNQPQHF. The CDR3 coding sequence is TGTGCCAGCTCAAGAGGGACAGCGAGCAATCAGCCCCAGCATTTT.

The chain is built from TRBV5-1 and TRBJ1-2; 7 positions agree with TRBD1. V trimming: 4 bases; J trimming: 2 bases; junction bases outside the gene matches: 11. This CDR3 comprises 16 residues. Germline lookup yields CDR1 SGHRS and CDR2 YFSETQ. The chain's CDR3 is CASSVGDSSLNYGYTF. The CDR3 nucleotides read TGCGCCAGCAGCGTAGGGGACAGTTCCCTCAACTATGGCTACACCTTC.

V gene TRBV5-6 combines with J gene TRBJ1-4; D remains ambiguous. Per germline, CDR1 SGHDT and CDR2 YYEEEE. The CDR3 spans 16 residues. V gave up 1 base and J gave up 0 bases, with 10 bases separating them. The DNA of the CDR3 is TGTGCCAGCAGCTTGAAAGTAGATGCAACTAATGAAAAACTGTTTTTT. Translated: CASSLKVDATNEKLFF.

The genes are TRBV6-5 and TRBJ1-1; TRBD1 might be the D (6 bases). With 8 bases removed from V and 3 bases from J, the gap between germline ends came to 19 bases. Germline CDR1 reads MNHEY; CDR2 reads SVGAGI. The CDR3 has 15 amino acids. CDR3 protein: CASSLGRGSDTEAFF. As DNA, the CDR3 is TGTGCCAGCTCGTTGGGCAGGGGATCGGACACTGAAGCTTTCTTT.

This chain connects TRBV19 to TRBJ2-7; 10 bases are shared with TRBD2. CDR1 and CDR2 from the germline V gene are LNHDA and SQIVND (reference sequence). The CDR3 is 18 residues long. The V gene end was trimmed by 6 bases and the J gene end by 0 bases; junction bases not matched to a gene: 14. CDR3 sequence (DNA): TGTGCCAGTAGCCCAGGCCCCATAACTAGCGGGGTCTCCTACGAGCAGTACTTC. This translates into CASSPGPITSGVSYEQYF. Combining the CDR3 with reference TRBV19 and TRBJ2-7 gives the whole variable domain DGGITQSPKYLFRKEGQNVTLSCEQNLNHDAMYWYRQDPGQGLRLIYYSQIVNDFQKGDIAEGYSVSREKKESFPLTVTSAQKNPTAFYLCASSPGPITSGVSYEQYFGPGTRLTVT.

CDR3 loop: CAWSRLELSYNEQFF. For the CDR3, the DNA is TGTGCCTGGAGCCGACTCGAGCTCTCCTACAATGAGCAGTTCTTC. The chain has TRBV30 and TRBJ2-1; D is ambiguous. This CDR3 has 15 amino acids. Germline-derived CDR1 and CDR2 are GTSNPN and SVGIG (reference sequence). Trimming took 3 bases from V and 0 from J, leaving 12 bases between them.

This chain's CDR3 is CASSGLSGRAYTQYF. The CDR3 DNA follows: TGTGCCAGCAGTGGGCTTAGCGGGAGGGCGTATACGCAGTATTTT. The rearrangement uses TRBV25-1 and TRBJ2-3, with 11 bases fitting TRBD2. J was trimmed by 7 bases and V by 4 bases; bases with no gene match: 7. Germline-derived CDR1 and CDR2 are MGHDK and SYGVNS. The CDR3 has 15 residues.

This clone was counted only a few times. The chain uses TRBV14 and TRBJ2-1; D is uncertain. Trimming took off 6 bases at V and 4 bases at J, with 10 bases between the two ends. Germline CDR1 and CDR2: SGHDN and FVKESK. The CDR3 consists of 13 residues. CDR3 in amino acids: CASSIGPYNEQFF. The CDR3 DNA sequence: TGTGCCAGCAGTATTGGCCCATACAATGAGCAGTTCTTC. The full variable domain, with the rest looked up from reference TRBV14 and TRBJ2-1, is EAGVTQFPSHSVIEKGQTVTLRCDPISGHDNLYWYRRVMGKEIKFLLHFVKESKQDESGMPNNRFLAERTGGTYSTLKVQPAELEDSGVYFCASSIGPYNEQFFGPGTRLTVL.

V is TRBV7-9 and J is TRBJ2-7, with 8 bases that match TRBD1. V was clipped by 1 base and J by 3 bases; unmatched bases: 5. The CDR3 sequence is 15 residues long. Germline assignment: CDR1 SEHNR and CDR2 FQNEAQ (reference sequence). The CDR3 bases are TGTGCCAGCAGCTTAGGACAGGGGCTCGTCTACGAGCAGTACTTC. It yields the protein CASSLGQGLVYEQYF.

The rearrangement joins TRBV6-5 to TRBJ1-4; D may be TRBD1 (5 bases). V lost 9 bases and J 8 bases, leaving 19 bases between the germline ends. Germline V gives CDR1 MNHEY, CDR2 SVGAGI. This CDR3 has 14 amino acids. The CDR3 is CARLRTAGEEKLFF. The CDR3 DNA is TGTGCCAGACTAAGGACGGCGGGGGAAGAAAAACTGTTTTTT.

This chain uses TRBV6-1 with TRBJ2-2, with D unresolved. Germline CDR1 and CDR2: MNHNS and SASEGT. This CDR3 is built from 15 residues. Trimming cost V 1 base and J 3 bases, with 9 bases left between them. CDR3: CASSEDRPYTGELFF. The CDR3 nucleotides read TGTGCCAGCAGTGAAGACAGACCATACACCGGGGAGCTGTTTTTT.

J is TRBJ2-7 and V is TRBV7-2; tentatively, D is TRBD1 (6 bases). Trimming stripped 8 bases from V and 1 base from J, with 12 bases between. This CDR3 has 13 residues. Germline V gene data show CDR1 as SGHTA and CDR2 as FQGNSA. CDR3 sequence reads: CASLGGPSYEQYF. CDR3 DNA: TGTGCCAGCTTAGGGGGACCTTCCTACGAGCAGTACTTC.

J is TRBJ1-1 and V is TRBV5-1; possibly TRBD1 for D (5 bases). This CDR3 region has 15 residues. Trimming removed 2 bases at V and 4 bases at J, with 15 bases between. Germline CDR1 is SGHRS and CDR2 is YFSETQ. This chain's CDR3 is CASSFSREGSTEAFF. The CDR3 nucleotides read TGCGCCAGCAGCTTTAGCAGGGAAGGAAGCACTGAAGCTTTCTTT.

The chain combines TRBV25-1 with TRBJ2-7, with 12 bases aligning to TRBD1. CDR3 length: 17 amino acids. V lost 5 bases and J lost 0; bases outside the gene matches: 8. Looked up from germline, CDR1 is MGHDK and CDR2 is SYGVNS. The CDR3 is CASSRSGQGARSYEQYF. CDR3 sequence (DNA): TGTGCCAGCAGTAGGTCGGGACAGGGGGCCCGCTCCTACGAGCAGTACTTC.

This clone was recorded once. V is TRBV9 and J is TRBJ1-3; D remains ambiguous. V was clipped by 3 bases and J by 2 bases, with 9 bases between them. This CDR3 has 14 residues. In germline, CDR1 is SGDLS, CDR2 YYNGEE. CDR3 nucleotide sequence: TGTGCCAGCAGCGCTTCCCCCGCTGGAAACACCATATATTTT. Translating it yields CASSASPAGNTIYF.

This chain uses TRBV11-2 with TRBJ2-5, with TRBD1 matching 7 bases. CDR3 length: 13 residues. Germline V lookup: CDR1 SGHAT, CDR2 FQNNGV. V was clipped by 6 bases and J by 2 bases; unmatched bases: 3. This chain's CDR3 is CASRRQGQETQYF. The CDR3 DNA reads as TGTGCCAGCAGACGACAGGGTCAAGAGACCCAGTACTTC.

The genes are TRBV27 and TRBJ2-7, with D unclear. Trimming removed 3 bases from V and 1 base from J, with 7 bases in between. The CDR3 has 13 residues. CDR1 and CDR2 from the germline V gene are MNHEY and SMNVEV (reference sequence). The DNA for the CDR3 is TGTGCCAGCAGTTTGCAGGCTTCCTACGAGCAGTACTTC. Translated, it gives CASSLQASYEQYF.

Only a few counts were recorded for this clone. The rearrangement uses TRBV5-5 and TRBJ1-2; a possible D gene is TRBD1 (5 bases). Trimming took off 0 bases at V and 6 bases at J, with 9 bases between the two ends. Germline lookup yields CDR1 SGHKS and CDR2 YYEKEE (reference sequence). This CDR3 comprises 13 residues. The DNA of the CDR3 is TGTGCCAGCAGCTTGGTGAGACAGAATGGCTACACCTTC. This codes for CASSLVRQNGYTF.